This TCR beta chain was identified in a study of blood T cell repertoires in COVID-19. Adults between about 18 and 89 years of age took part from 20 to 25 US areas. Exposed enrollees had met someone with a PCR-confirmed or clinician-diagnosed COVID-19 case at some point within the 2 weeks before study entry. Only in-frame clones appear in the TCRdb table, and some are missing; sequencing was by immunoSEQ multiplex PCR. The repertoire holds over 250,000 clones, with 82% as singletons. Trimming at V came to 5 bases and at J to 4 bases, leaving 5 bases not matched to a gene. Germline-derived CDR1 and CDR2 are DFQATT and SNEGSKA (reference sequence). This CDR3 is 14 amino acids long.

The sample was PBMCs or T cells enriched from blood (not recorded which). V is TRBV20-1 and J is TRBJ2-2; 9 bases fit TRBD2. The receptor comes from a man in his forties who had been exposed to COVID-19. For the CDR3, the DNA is TGCAGTGCTGGTGGAGCGGGAGGCACCGGGGAGCTGTTTTTT. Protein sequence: CSAGGAGGTGELFF.